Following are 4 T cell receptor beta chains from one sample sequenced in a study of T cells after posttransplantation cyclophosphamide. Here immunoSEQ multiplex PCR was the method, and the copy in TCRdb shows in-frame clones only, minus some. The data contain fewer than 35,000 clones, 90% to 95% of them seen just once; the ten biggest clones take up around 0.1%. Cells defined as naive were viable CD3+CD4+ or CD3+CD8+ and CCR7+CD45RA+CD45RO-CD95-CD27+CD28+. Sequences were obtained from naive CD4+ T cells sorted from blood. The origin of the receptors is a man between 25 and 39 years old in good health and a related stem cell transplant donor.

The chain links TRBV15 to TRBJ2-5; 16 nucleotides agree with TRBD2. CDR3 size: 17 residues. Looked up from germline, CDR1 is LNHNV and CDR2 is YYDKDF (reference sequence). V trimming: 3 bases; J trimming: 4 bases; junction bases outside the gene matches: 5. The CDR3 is CATSRGLAGGRGETQYF. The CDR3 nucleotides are TGTGCCACCAGCAGGGGACTAGCGGGGGGGCGGGGAGAGACCCAGTACTTC.

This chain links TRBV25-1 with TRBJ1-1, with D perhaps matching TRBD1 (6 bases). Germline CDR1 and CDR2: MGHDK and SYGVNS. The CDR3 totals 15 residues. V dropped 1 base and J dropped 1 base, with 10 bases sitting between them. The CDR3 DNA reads TGTGCCAGCAGTGAATTCCAGGGGAAGAACACTGAAGCTTTCTTT. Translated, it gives CASSEFQGKNTEAFF.

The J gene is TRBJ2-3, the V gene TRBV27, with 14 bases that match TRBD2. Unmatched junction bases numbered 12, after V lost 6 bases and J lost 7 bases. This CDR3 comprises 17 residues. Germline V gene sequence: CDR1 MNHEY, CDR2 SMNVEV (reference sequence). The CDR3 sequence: CASSPWTSGGLTNTQYF. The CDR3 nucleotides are TGTGCCAGCAGCCCCTGGACTAGCGGGGGGCTTACCAATACGCAGTATTTT.

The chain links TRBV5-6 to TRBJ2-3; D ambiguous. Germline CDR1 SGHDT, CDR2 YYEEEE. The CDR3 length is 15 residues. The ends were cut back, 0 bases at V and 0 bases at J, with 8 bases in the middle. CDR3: CASSLAGRSTDTQYF. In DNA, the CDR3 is TGTGCCAGCAGCTTGGCAGGCCGAAGCACAGATACGCAGTATTTT.